The T cell receptor beta chain described here comes from a study of blood T cell repertoires in COVID-19. At the level of the study: The United States, Italy and Spain supplied acute and convalescent COVID-19 samples.

Sequencing used immunoSEQ multiplex PCR; TCRdb keeps in-frame clones, though not all of them. The sample holds around 130,000 clones; roughly 80% are singletons and the top ten take about 2.6%. V was cut by 4 bases and J by 6 bases, with 9 bases left in between. Germline V gene data show CDR1 as MGHDK and CDR2 as SYGVNS. CDR3 length: 12 amino acids. Participants, roughly 18 to 90 years old, spanned some 23 US areas. Categorization into cohorts depended on clinical history that participants reported. The TCR sequence derives from a man aged 35-49 years with acute COVID-19. Input material: PBMCs or T cells enriched from blood (not recorded which). The chain couples TRBV25-1 to TRBJ1-2; a possible D gene is TRBD1 (5 bases). This chain's CDR3 is CASSARGDGYTF. DNA for the CDR3: TGTGCCAGCAGTGCCCGGGGGGATGGCTACACCTTC.